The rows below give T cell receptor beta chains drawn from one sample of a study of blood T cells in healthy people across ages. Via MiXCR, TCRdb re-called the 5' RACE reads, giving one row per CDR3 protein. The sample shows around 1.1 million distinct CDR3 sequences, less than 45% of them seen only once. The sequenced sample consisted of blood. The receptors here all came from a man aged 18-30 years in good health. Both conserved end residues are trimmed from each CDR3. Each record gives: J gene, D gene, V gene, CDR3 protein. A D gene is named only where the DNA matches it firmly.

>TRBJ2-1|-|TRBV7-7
ASSLEQVSNEQF
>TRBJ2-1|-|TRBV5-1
ASSFVQYNEQF
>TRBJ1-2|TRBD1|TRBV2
ASSERQGNGYT
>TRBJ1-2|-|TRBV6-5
ASSLQGSGAYGYT
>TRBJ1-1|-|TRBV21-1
ASSKVWNRRNTEAF
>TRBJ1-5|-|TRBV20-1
SLGVGNQPQH
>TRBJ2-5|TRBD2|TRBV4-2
ASSTGLRLAEKETRY
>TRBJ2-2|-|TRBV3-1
ASSAKAKTNTGELF
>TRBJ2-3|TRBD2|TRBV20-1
SASFRASGTDTQY
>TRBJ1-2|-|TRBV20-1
SARDWDNNYGYT
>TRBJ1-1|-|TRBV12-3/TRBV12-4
ASIGVGTEAF
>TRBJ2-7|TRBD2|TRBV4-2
ASSQDLAGAVDEQY
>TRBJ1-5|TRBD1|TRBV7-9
ASSLGQAEYYSNQPQH
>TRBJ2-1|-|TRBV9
ASSVGNNEQF
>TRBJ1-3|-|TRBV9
ASSRGDTIY
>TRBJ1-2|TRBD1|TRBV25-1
ASRPGQSNYGYT
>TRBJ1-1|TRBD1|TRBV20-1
SSLGQGSTEAF
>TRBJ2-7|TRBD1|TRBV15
ATSTILGQGSIYEQY
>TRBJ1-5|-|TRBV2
ASSGSNRDQPQH
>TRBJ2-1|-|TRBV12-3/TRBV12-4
ASRAGAISYNEQF
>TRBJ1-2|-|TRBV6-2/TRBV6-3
ASSSGNRGYGNT
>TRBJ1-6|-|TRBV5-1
ASSLGQRDNSPLH